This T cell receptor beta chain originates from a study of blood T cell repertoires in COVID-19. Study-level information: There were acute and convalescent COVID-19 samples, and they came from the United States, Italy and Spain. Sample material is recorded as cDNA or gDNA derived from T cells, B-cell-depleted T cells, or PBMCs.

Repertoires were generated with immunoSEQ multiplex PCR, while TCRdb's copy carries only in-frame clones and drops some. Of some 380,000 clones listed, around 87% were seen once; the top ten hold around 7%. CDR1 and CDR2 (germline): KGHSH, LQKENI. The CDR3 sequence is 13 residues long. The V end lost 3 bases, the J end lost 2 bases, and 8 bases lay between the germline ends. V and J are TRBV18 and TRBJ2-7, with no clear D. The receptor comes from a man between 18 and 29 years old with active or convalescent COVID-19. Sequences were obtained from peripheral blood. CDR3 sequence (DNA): TGTGCCAGCTCACCGCATAGCCCCTACGAGCAGTACTTC. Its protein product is CASSPHSPYEQYF.